The sequence of this T cell receptor (beta chain) was determined in a study of blood T cell repertoires in COVID-19. The repertoire was sequenced with immunoSEQ multiplex PCR; TCRdb's copy has only in-frame clones and lacks some. The data hold 100,000 to 150,000 clones, with roughly 84% observed a single time. Germline-derived CDR1 and CDR2 are MDHEN and SYDVKM. The CDR3 consists of 12 residues. V shed 6 bases and J shed 8 bases, with 13 bases lying between them. This chain links TRBV28 with TRBJ1-2, with D maybe TRBD1 (5 bases). Sequencing was performed on peripheral blood. This clonotype originated in an elderly woman with acute or convalescent COVID-19. CDR3 residues: CASSQGLGGYTF. As DNA, the CDR3 is TGTGCCAGCAGCCAGGGACTGGGCGGCTACACCTTC.